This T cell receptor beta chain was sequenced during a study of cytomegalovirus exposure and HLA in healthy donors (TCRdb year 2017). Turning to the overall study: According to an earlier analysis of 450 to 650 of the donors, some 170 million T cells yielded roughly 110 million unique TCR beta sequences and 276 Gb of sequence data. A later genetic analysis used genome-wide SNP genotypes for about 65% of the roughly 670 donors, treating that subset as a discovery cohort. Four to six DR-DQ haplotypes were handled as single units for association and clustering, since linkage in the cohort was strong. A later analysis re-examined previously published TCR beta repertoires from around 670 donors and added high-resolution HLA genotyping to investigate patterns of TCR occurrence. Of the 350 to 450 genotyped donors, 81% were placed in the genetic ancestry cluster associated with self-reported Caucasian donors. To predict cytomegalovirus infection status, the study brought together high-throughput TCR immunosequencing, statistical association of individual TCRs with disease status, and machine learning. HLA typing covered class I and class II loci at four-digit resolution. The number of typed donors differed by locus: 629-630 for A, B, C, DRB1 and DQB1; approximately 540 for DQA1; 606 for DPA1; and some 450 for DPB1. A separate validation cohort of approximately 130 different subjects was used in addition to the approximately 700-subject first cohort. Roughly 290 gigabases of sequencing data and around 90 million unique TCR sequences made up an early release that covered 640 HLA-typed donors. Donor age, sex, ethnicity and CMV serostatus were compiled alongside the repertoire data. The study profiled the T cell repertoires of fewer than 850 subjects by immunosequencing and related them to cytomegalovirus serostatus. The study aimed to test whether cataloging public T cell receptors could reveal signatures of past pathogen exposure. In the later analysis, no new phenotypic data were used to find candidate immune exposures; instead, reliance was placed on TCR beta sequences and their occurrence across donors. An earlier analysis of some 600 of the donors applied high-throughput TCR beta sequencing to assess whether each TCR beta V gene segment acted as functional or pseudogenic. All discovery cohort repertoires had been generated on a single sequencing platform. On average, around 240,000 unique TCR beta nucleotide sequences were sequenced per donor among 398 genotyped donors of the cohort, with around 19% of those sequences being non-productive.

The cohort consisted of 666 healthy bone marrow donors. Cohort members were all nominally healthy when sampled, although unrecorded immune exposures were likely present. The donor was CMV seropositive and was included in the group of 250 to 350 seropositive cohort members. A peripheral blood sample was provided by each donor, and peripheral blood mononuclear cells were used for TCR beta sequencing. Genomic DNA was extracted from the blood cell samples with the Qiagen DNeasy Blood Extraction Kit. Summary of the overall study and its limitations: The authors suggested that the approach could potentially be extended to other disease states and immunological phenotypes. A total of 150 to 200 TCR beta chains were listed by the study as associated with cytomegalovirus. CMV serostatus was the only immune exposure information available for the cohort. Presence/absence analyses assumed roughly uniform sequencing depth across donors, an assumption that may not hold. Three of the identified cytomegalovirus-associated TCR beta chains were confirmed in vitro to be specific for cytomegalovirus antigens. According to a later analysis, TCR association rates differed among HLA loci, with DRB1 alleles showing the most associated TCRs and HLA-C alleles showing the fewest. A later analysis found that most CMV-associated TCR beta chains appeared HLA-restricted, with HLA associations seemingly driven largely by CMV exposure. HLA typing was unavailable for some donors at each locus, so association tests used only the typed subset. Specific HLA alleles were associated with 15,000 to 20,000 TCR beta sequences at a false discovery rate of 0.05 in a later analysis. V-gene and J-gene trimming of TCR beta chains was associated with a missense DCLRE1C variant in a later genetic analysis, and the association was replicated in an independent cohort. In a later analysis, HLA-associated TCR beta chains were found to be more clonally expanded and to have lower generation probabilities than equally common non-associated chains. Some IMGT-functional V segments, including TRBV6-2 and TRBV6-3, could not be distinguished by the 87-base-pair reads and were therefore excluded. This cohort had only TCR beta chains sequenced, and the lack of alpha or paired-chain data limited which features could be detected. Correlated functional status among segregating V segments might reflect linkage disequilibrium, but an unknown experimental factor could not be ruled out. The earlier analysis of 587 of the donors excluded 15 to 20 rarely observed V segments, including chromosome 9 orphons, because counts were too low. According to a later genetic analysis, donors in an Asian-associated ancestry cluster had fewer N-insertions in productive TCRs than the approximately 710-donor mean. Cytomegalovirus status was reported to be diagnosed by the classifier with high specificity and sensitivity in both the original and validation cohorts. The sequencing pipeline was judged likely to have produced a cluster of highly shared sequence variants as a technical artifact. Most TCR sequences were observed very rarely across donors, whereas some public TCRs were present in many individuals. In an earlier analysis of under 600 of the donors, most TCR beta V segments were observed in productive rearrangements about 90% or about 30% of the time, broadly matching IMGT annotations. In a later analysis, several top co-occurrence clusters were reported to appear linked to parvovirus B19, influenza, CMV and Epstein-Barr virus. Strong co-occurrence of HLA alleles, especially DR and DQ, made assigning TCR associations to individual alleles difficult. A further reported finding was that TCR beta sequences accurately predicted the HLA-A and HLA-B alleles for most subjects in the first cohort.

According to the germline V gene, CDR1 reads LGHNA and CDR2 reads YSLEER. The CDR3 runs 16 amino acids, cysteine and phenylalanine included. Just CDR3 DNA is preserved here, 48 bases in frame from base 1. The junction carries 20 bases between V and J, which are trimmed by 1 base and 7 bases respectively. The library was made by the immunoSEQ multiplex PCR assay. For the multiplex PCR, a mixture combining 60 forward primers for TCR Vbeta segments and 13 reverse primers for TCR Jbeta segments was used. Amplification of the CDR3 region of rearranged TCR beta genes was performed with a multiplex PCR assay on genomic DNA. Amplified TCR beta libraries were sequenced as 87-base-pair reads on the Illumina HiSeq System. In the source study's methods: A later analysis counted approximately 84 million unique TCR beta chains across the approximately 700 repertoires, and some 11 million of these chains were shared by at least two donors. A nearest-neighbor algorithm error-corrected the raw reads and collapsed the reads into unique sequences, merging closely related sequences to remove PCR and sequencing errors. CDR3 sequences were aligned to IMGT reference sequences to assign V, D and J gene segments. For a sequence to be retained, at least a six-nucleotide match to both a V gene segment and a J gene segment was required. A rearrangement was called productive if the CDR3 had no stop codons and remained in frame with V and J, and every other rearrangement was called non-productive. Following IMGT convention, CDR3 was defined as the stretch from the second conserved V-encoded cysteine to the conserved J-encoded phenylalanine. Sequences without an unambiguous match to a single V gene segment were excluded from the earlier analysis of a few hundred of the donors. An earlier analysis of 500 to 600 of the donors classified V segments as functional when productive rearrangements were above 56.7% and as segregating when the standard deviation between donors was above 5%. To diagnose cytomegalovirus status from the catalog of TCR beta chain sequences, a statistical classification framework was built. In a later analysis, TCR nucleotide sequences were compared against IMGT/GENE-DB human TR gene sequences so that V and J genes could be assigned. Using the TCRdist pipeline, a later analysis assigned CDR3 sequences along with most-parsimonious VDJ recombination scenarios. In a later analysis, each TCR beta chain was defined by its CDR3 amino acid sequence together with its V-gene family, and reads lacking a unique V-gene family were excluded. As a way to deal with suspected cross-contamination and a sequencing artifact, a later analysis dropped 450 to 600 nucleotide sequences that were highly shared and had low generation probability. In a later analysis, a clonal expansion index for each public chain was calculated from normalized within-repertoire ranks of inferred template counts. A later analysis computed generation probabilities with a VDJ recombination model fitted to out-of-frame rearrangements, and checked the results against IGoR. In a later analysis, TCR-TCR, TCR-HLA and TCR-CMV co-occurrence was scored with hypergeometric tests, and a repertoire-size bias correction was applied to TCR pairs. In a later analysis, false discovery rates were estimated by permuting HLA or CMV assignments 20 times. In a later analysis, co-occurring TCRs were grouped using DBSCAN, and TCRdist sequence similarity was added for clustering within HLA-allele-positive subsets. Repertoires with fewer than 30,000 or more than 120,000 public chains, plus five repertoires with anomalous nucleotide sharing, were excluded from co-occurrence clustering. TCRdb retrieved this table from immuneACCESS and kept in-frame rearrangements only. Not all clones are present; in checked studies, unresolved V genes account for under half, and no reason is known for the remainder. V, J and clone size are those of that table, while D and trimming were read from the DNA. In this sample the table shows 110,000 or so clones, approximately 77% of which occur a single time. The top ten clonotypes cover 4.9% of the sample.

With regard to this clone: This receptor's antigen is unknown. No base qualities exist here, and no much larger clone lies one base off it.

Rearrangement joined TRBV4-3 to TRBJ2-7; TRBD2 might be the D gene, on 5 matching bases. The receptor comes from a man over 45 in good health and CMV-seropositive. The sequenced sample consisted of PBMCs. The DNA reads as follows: TGCGCCAGCAGCCAAGCTTTGGACCTGGTTACGGGAGAGCAGTACTTC. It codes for CASSQALDLVTGEQYF.